This TCR beta chain was retrieved from a study of vaccination effects on CD4 cells after COVID-19. Having been cultured for around ten days, the cells underwent CD4+ T cell isolation. Vaccine administered to participants consisted of two doses of either BNT162b2 or mRNA-1273. The germline gives CDR1 SNHLY, CDR2 FYNNEI. The length of the CDR3 is 13 residues. V lost 8 bases and J lost 0, with 9 bases in between. Libraries were prepared by immunoSEQ multiplex PCR; TCRdb keeps only in-frame clonotypes and omits some of them. The data hold tens of thousands of clones, with 74% observed a single time. This clone was picked up a small number of times. Its antigen is currently unknown.

Material: CD4+ T cells from PBMCs cultured without peptide, obtained after COVID-19 vaccination. The chain is built from TRBV2 and TRBJ2-3, with D possibly being TRBD1 (5 bases). This clonotype was obtained from a human donor who received a COVID-19 vaccine. In DNA, the CDR3 is TGTGCCAGCCAGACAGAAAGCACAGATACGCAGTATTTT. Its translation is CASQTESTDTQYF.